A selection of T cell receptor beta chains follows, all from one sample in a study of human T cells and chemical hapten exposure. TCRdb called the RACE reads again in MiXCR, with one record for every CDR3 protein. This table has roughly 120,000 distinct CDR3 sequences, 9% to 14% appearing once. Sequencing was performed on whole blood, taken in connection with sensitization to the hapten diphenylcyclopropenone (DPC). The receptors shown here come from a woman between 45 and 60 years old with alopecia areata. Some clones in this sample may be carry-over from other donors' samples. CDR3s include the opening cysteine and the closing phenylalanine or tryptophan. D genes are given only for firm matches. Only part of the rows carry a size: once, few, many, or a class if the clone is expanded.

>TRBJ2-3|few|.|TRBV14
TGTGCCAGCAGCCAAGTCAGCCTCCTAGAAGATACGCAGTATTTT
CASSQVSLLEDTQYF
>TRBJ1-1|many|.|TRBV20-1
TGCAGTGGGGTACCTAGTGGCACTGAAGCTTTCTTT
CSGVPSGTEAFF
>TRBJ2-5|many|.|TRBV7-6
TGTGCCAGCAGCTCCACCGGAGGTCACATCGGCCAAGAGACCCAGTACTTC
CASSSTGGHIGQETQYF
>TRBJ1-2|.|.|TRBV20-1
TGCAGTGCTAGCGCGAGCTATGGCTACACCTTC
CSASASYGYTF
>TRBJ2-5|.|.|TRBV18
TGTGCCAGCTCAGTGCCCGGGCCGAAAGAGACCCAGTACTTC
CASSVPGPKETQYF
>TRBJ1-5|.|.|TRBV28
TGTGCCAGCAGTTTATGGGGGGGTCCCAAAAATCAGCCCCAGCATTTT
CASSLWGGPKNQPQHF
>TRBJ2-7|few|TRBD2|TRBV12-3/TRBV12-4
TGTGCCAGCCAACCGCTAGGGCGGGAGGGAGCCTACGAGCAGTACTTC
CASQPLGREGAYEQYF
>TRBJ2-7|few|.|TRBV12-3/TRBV12-4
TGTGCCAGCAGTTCGTGGATAATCCGCCAAAACGAGCAGTACTTC
CASSSWIIRQNEQYF
>TRBJ2-2|many|TRBD1|TRBV5-1
TGCGCCAGCAGCCCTACAGGGGGCCTCAGAACCGGGGAGCTGTTTTTT
CASSPTGGLRTGELFF
>TRBJ1-4|few|.|TRBV12-3/TRBV12-4
TGTGCCAGCAGGCCCCGGACCGACCATAATGAAAAACTGTTTTTT
CASRPRTDHNEKLFF
>TRBJ2-7|few|.|TRBV6-2/TRBV6-3
TGTGCCAGCAGAAGGACAGTGGACGAGCAGTACTTC
CASRRTVDEQYF
>TRBJ2-1|.|TRBD2|TRBV4-1
TGCGCCAGCAGCCAAGCCACACTAGCGGGGGGGCGGAATGAGCAGTTCTTC
CASSQATLAGGRNEQFF
>TRBJ2-5|.|TRBD2|TRBV20-1
TGCAGTGCTAGAGATGCTAGCGGGAGAGGGAGAGAGACCCAGTACTTC
CSARDASGRGRETQYF
>TRBJ2-7|few|.|TRBV27
TGTGCCAGCAGTTTAGGTCCGCAGGGCTACGAGCAGTACTTC
CASSLGPQGYEQYF
>TRBJ2-3|few|TRBD2|TRBV3-1
TGTGCCAGCAGCCCCGGGACTAGAGCCTATACGCAGTATTTT
CASSPGTRAYTQYF
>TRBJ1-6|many|.|TRBV7-2
TGTGCCAGCAGCTTAGTCGGGACACGAGATAATTCACCCCTCCACTTT
CASSLVGTRDNSPLHF